The 30 T cell receptor beta chains in this list originate from one sample, sequenced in a study of OX40 agonist ivuxolimab in advanced cancers. TCRdb's table, derived via immunoSEQ multiplex PCR, lists solely in-frame clones and lacks some. The table lists roughly 80,000 clones, around four fifths of them singletons. The sample was CD4+ or CD8+ T cells sorted from blood, taken in a trial of the OX40 agonist ivuxolimab. All receptors come from an adult with an advanced solid tumor such as melanoma, head and neck, liver or kidney cancer.

In this sample, this clone turned up once. The rearrangement joins TRBV7-2 to TRBJ2-1; D not resolved. Trimming cost V 5 bases and J 5 bases, with 10 bases left between them. CDR1 is SGHTA and CDR2 is FQGNSA in the germline V gene. The CDR3 runs to 13 residues. The CDR3 region is CASSLTFNNEQFF. CDR3 coding DNA: TGTGCCAGCAGCCTGACTTTTAACAATGAGCAGTTCTTC.

The CDR3 spells CASSLLVEGAVGNQPQHF. DNA of the CDR3: TGTGCCAGCAGTTTATTAGTTGAGGGTGCGGTTGGCAATCAGCCCCAGCATTTT. The V gene is TRBV28, the J gene TRBJ1-5; D ambiguous. The germline V gene has CDR1 MDHEN and CDR2 SYDVKM. The CDR3 is 18 residues long. Deletions cut 1 base from V and 2 bases from J, with 18 bases between.

The gene calls are TRBV29-1 and TRBJ2-7, with no clear D. Germline V gene sequence: CDR1 SQVTM, CDR2 ANQGSEA. The CDR3 is 12 amino acids. The CDR3 region has the DNA TGCAGGGTTTCCCATCCGCCTTACGAGCAGTACGTC. Protein: CRVSHPPYEQYV.

The chain combines TRBV11-2 with TRBJ1-5; unclear D gene. V lost 0 bases to trimming and J lost 2 bases, with 5 bases between them. The CDR3 sequence is 14 residues long. Germline V lookup: CDR1 SGHAT, CDR2 FQNNGV. CDR3 protein: CASSLDRGNQPQHF. The CDR3 DNA follows: TGTGCCAGCAGCTTAGATCGGGGCAATCAGCCCCAGCATTTT.

This clone was counted a few times. The genes are TRBV19 and TRBJ1-6; D is possibly TRBD1 (5 bases). Germline V gene data show CDR1 as LNHDA and CDR2 as SQIVND (reference sequence). CDR3 length: 15 amino acids. With 7 bases removed from V and 5 bases from J, the gap between germline ends came to 15 bases. The CDR3 coding sequence is TGTGCCAGTAAAACTGCCCAGGGCCATAATTCACCCCTCCACTTT. Translating gives CASKTAQGHNSPLHF. The full variable domain, rest sourced from reference TRBV19 and TRBJ1-6, is DGGITQSPKYLFRKEGQNVTLSCEQNLNHDAMYWYRQDPGQGLRLIYYSQIVNDFQKGDIAEGYSVSREKKESFPLTVTSAQKNPTAFYLCASKTAQGHNSPLHFGNGTRLTVT.

The chain combines TRBV6-5 with TRBJ2-2, with 7 bases aligning to TRBD2. The length of the CDR3 is 14 residues. Per the germline V gene, CDR1 is MNHEY and CDR2 is SVGAGI. J was trimmed by 3 bases and V by 6 bases; bases with no gene match: 4. The CDR3 reads CASSRDYDTGELFF. DNA of the CDR3: TGTGCCAGCAGCCGGGACTACGACACCGGGGAGCTGTTTTTT.

The V call is TRBV10-1, the J call TRBJ2-1, with TRBD2 matching 12 bases. The CDR3 sequence is 17 residues long. The V segment lost 0 bases and the J segment 7 bases; nucleotides outside the gene matches: 7. Germline V gene sequence: CDR1 WNHNN, CDR2 SYGVQD (reference sequence). The CDR3 sequence is CASSESLAGGPGNEQFF. In nucleotides, the CDR3 is TGCGCCAGCAGTGAGTCGCTAGCGGGGGGGCCAGGGAATGAGCAGTTCTTC.

V and J are TRBV18 and TRBJ1-2; TRBD1 agrees at 7 bases. This CDR3 is built from 15 residues. With V trimmed by 2 bases and J by 5 bases, 8 bases remained unmatched. Germline lookup yields CDR1 KGHSH and CDR2 LQKENI. CDR3 sequence (DNA): TGTGCCAGCTCACCAGAAACCGGGACAGCTTATGGCTACACCTTC. Translated, it gives CASSPETGTAYGYTF.

The genes are TRBV7-2 and TRBJ2-7; TRBD1 might be the D (5 bases). Deletions cut 3 bases from V and 2 bases from J, with 17 bases between. The CDR3 has 16 residues. CDR1 and CDR2 (germline): SGHTA, FQGNSA. The CDR3: CASSFRGRDRAYEQYF. The CDR3 DNA is TGTGCCAGCAGCTTCCGAGGCAGGGATCGGGCCTACGAGCAGTACTTC.

J is TRBJ2-5 and V is TRBV7-2, with D hard to call. The CDR3 sequence is 17 residues long. Trimming took 0 bases from V and 0 from J, leaving 14 bases between them. Per the germline V gene, CDR1 is SGHTA and CDR2 is FQGNSA. The CDR3 loop reads CASSLALRHQYQETQYF. The CDR3 nucleotides read TGTGCCAGCAGCTTAGCGCTAAGGCACCAGTACCAAGAGACCCAGTACTTC.

CDR3 sequence reads: CASSIREPYEQYF. In DNA, the CDR3 is TGTGCCAGTAGTATTCGGGAGCCCTACGAGCAGTACTTC. The rearrangement joins TRBV19 to TRBJ2-7; TRBD2 might be the D (6 bases). In germline, CDR1 is LNHDA, CDR2 SQIVND (reference sequence). The CDR3 spans 13 residues. V was clipped by 3 bases and J by 2 bases, with 8 bases between them.

This chain uses TRBV7-9 with TRBJ2-4, with no clear D. V gave up 1 base and J gave up 1 base, with 17 bases separating them. Germline CDR1 SEHNR, CDR2 FQNEAQ (reference sequence). The CDR3 consists of 18 residues. The CDR3 region has the DNA TGTGCCAGCAGCTTAGACCTCTGGAAAAGCGTGGCCAAAAACATTCAGTACTTC. The encoded protein is CASSLDLWKSVAKNIQYF.

V usage is TRBV18 and J usage is TRBJ1-5; tentative D call: TRBD1 (6 bases). CDR3 size: 15 residues. Trimming left V 8 bases short and J 3 bases short, with 17 bases between. Per germline, CDR1 KGHSH and CDR2 LQKENI. CDR3 amino acids: CASRPTGQVNQPQHF. The CDR3 DNA reads TGTGCCAGCCGCCCAACGGGACAAGTCAATCAGCCCCAGCATTTT.

DNA for the CDR3: TGTGCCAGCAGCTTAAGGGAGGCAAATCAGCCCCAGCATTTT. Protein product: CASSLREANQPQHF. The V and J genes are TRBV5-6 and TRBJ1-5; D unresolved. The CDR3 extends over 14 amino acids. Looked up from germline, CDR1 is SGHDT and CDR2 is YYEEEE. V gave up 2 bases and J gave up 4 bases, with 10 bases separating them.

The chain couples TRBV9 to TRBJ2-7, with TRBD1 matching over 10 bases. The CDR3 runs 14 residues. V shed 3 bases and J 2 bases; nucleotides not matched to a gene: 2. CDR1 is SGDLS and CDR2 is YYNGEE in the germline V gene. CDR3 DNA: TGTGCCAGCAGCGGGACAGGGGGAGCCTACGAGCAGTACTTC. It yields the protein CASSGTGGAYEQYF.

This chain joins TRBV6-1 and TRBJ2-2, with D unclear. V was trimmed by 3 bases and J by 1 base, leaving 9 bases between them. Germline V gene sequence: CDR1 MNHNS, CDR2 SASEGT. This CDR3 has 15 residues. CDR3 protein: CASSEIKGNTGELFF. The CDR3 nucleotides are TGTGCCAGCAGTGAGATCAAGGGGAACACCGGGGAGCTGTTTTTT.

The sample holds one count of this clone. The chain combines TRBV5-6 with TRBJ1-1; D ambiguous. Germline V gives CDR1 SGHDT, CDR2 YYEEEE. This CDR3 comprises 14 residues. Trimming shortened V by 0 bases and J by 1 base, and 7 bases separated the two germline ends. The CDR3 loop reads CASSLVWENTEAFF. CDR3 nucleotide sequence: TGTGCCAGCAGCTTGGTTTGGGAGAACACTGAAGCTTTCTTT.

The rearrangement joins TRBV6-1 to TRBJ2-6; D perhaps matches TRBD1 (5 bases). Trimming shortened V by 1 base and J by 4 bases, and 11 bases separated the two germline ends. Germline V gene data show CDR1 as MNHNS and CDR2 as SASEGT. The CDR3 contains 16 residues. Written as DNA, the CDR3 is TGTGCCAGCAGTGAAGAAGGGGCGTCCGGGGCCAACGTCCTGACTTTC. This translates into CASSEEGASGANVLTF.

The CDR3 DNA sequence: TGTGCCAGCACCGTGGGGACAAAGCAGTTCTTC. Translating it yields CASTVGTKQFF. The chain uses TRBV5-4 and TRBJ2-1, with D tentatively TRBD1 (6 bases). The V and J ends lost 6 bases and 11 bases respectively, with 12 bases between them. This CDR3 has 11 amino acids. Germline loops: CDR1 SGHNT, CDR2 YYREEE (reference sequence). Based on the CDR3 plus reference TRBV5-4 and TRBJ2-1, the full variable domain is ETGVTQSPTHLIKTRGQQVTLRCSSQSGHNTVSWYQQALGQGPQFIFQYYREEENGRGNFPPRFSGLQFPNYSSELNVNALELDDSALYLCASTVGTKQFFGPGTRLTVL.

As regards this clone: One junction end does not reproduce the germline sequence, and a read error may be involved. The chain links TRBV5-8 to TRBJ1-1; D call uncertain. The CDR3 has 14 amino acids. Looked up from germline, CDR1 is SGHTS and CDR2 is YDEGEE. DNA of the CDR3: TGCGCCAGCAGCCCTGACGACCTGAACACTGAAGCTTTCTTT. It specifies CASSPDDLNTEAFF.

CDR3: CASSLGGGPSGANVLTF. The CDR3 DNA sequence: TGCGCCAGCAGCTTGGGGGGAGGCCCCTCTGGGGCCAACGTCCTGACTTTC. The chain has TRBV5-1 and TRBJ2-6, with D possibly matching TRBD2 (6 bases). The CDR3 covers 17 residues. The germline V gene encodes CDR1 SGHRS and CDR2 YFSETQ. V was pared by 0 bases and J by 0 bases, with 10 bases between.

The chain joins TRBV5-1 to TRBJ2-7; D unclear. Germline CDR1 reads SGHRS; CDR2 reads YFSETQ. The CDR3 contains 13 residues. Trimming removed 5 bases from V and 2 bases from J, with 11 bases in between. CDR3 protein: CASRRESTYEQYV. CDR3 sequence (DNA): TGCGCCAGCAGAAGAGAATCGACCTACGAGCAGTACGTC.

The chain combines TRBV6-5 with TRBJ2-5; D call uncertain. Germline V CDR1 and CDR2: MNHEY, SVGAGI. The CDR3 loop spans 13 amino acids. V lost 3 bases, J lost 5 bases, and 10 bases lay in between. This CDR3 is CASSYPGEETQYF. The CDR3 nucleotides are TGTGCCAGCAGTTATCCGGGTGAGGAGACCCAGTACTTC.

This clone was seen just once. The chain is built from TRBV15 and TRBJ1-1; D remains ambiguous. Between the trimmed V and J ends, which lost 2 bases and 0 bases, there was a span of 4 bases. CDR3 size: 13 residues. The germline gives CDR1 LNHNV, CDR2 YYDKDF (reference sequence). The CDR3 spells CATSRSLNTEAFF. CDR3 nucleotides: TGTGCCACCAGCAGATCTTTGAACACTGAAGCTTTCTTT.

This chain uses TRBV7-9 with TRBJ2-1, with D hard to call. The CDR3 extends over 11 amino acids. The germline gives CDR1 SEHNR, CDR2 FQNEAQ (reference sequence). Trimming pared 4 bases from V and 5 bases from J, leaving 3 bases between. The CDR3 here is CASSSNNEQFF. Written as DNA, the CDR3 is TGTGCCAGCAGCTCTAACAATGAGCAGTTCTTC.

This clone has just a few counts. The chain combines TRBV18 with TRBJ2-2; D remains unclear. The CDR3 extends over 15 amino acids. CDR1 is KGHSH and CDR2 is LQKENI in the germline V gene. The V and J ends lost 3 bases and 4 bases respectively, with 12 bases between them. The CDR3 loop reads CASSPSMPATGELFF. The DNA for the CDR3 is TGTGCCAGCTCACCCTCGATGCCAGCCACCGGGGAGCTGTTTTTT.

Only one count was recorded for this clone. The rearrangement joins TRBV19 to TRBJ2-7; 11 nucleotides agree with TRBD2. The V gene end was trimmed by 3 bases and the J gene end by 1 base; junction bases not matched to a gene: 11. The CDR3 is 18 amino acids. CDR1 LNHDA and CDR2 SQIVND come from the germline V gene (reference sequence). CDR3 residues: CASSMRGTGTSGSYEQYF. CDR3 coding DNA: TGTGCCAGTAGTATGAGGGGGACCGGGACTAGCGGTTCCTACGAGCAGTACTTC.

The CDR3 bases are TGTGCCAGCACCTCGACAGGAACTTCACCCCTCCACTTT. Protein product: CASTSTGTSPLHF. The V and J genes are TRBV7-8 and TRBJ1-6; tentatively, D is TRBD1 (6 bases). CDR1 and CDR2 (germline): SGHVS, FQNEAQ. Trimming left V 7 bases short and J 9 bases short, with 13 bases between. This CDR3 spans 13 amino acids.

The chain joins TRBV4-1 to TRBJ1-2; TRBD1 matches 9 bases. This CDR3 comprises 15 residues. Germline assignment: CDR1 MGHRA and CDR2 YSYEKL. V lost 2 bases to trimming and J lost 2 bases; unmatched junction nucleotides: 3. In nucleotides, the CDR3 is TGCGCCAGCAGCCAATCGGACAGGGGAAACTATGGCTACACCTTC. It specifies CASSQSDRGNYGYTF.

The chain couples TRBV28 to TRBJ1-5, with TRBD1 as a possible D gene (6 bases). V lost 7 bases and J 6 bases, leaving 10 bases between the germline ends. Looked up from germline, CDR1 is MDHEN and CDR2 is SYDVKM. The CDR3 covers 12 residues. Here the CDR3 DNA reads TGTGCCAGCACCGCAGGGGTTCAGCCCCAGCATTTT. It specifies CASTAGVQPQHF.